This T cell receptor (beta chain) was identified during a study of beta chain features in type 1 diabetes. Overall study results and limits: In all four CD4+ subsets, TCRB CDR3 length was significantly, moderately reduced in type 1 diabetes.

TCRB transcripts that were expressed got sequenced, as all of the isolated RNA had been reverse transcribed. Clones were read by immunoSEQ multiplex PCR, and TCRdb kept only the in-frame ones, dropping some. The repertoire holds some 250,000 clones, roughly 13% seen once, with approximately 0.018% in the top ten. In its sample, this clone was seen a few times. Its specificity is unknown. Sequencing input: naive CD4+ T cells from blood. This TCR derives from a man aged 25 to 40 with type 1 diabetes.

The CDR3 here is CASSVGPRDFNTGELFF. Here the CDR3 DNA reads TGTGCCAGCAGCGTTGGGCCCCGGGACTTTAACACCGGGGAGCTGTTTTTT. The gene calls are TRBV7-2 and TRBJ2-2; tentative D call: TRBD2 (6 bases). This CDR3 has 17 residues. Trimming pared 5 bases from V and 2 bases from J, leaving 18 bases between. The V gene's germline CDR1 is SGHTA and CDR2 FQGNSA.